The source of this TCR beta chain is a study of OX40 agonist ivuxolimab in advanced cancers. About the research overall: Three patients got partial responses; one had hepatocellular carcinoma and two had cutaneous melanoma.

The germline V gene encodes CDR1 LNHDA and CDR2 SQIVND (reference sequence). Trimming removed 10 bases from V and 4 bases from J, with 16 bases in between. The CDR3 runs 13 residues. With regard to this clone: Antigen specificity is unknown.

Study-level findings and limits: The study observed clonal expansion of CD4+ and CD8+ blood T cells by week 6 at 0.1 to 3.0 mg/kg.

Sequencing was performed with immunoSEQ multiplex PCR; in TCRdb, only in-frame clones are kept and a portion is missing. The table shows around 76,000 clones, with about 89% occurring only once. The V and J genes are TRBV19 and TRBJ1-2, with D possibly TRBD1 on 5 matching bases. The TCR sequence derives from an adult with an advanced solid tumor such as melanoma, head and neck, liver or kidney cancer. Specimen: CD4+ or CD8+ T cells sorted from blood, collected in a trial of the OX40 agonist ivuxolimab. CDR3 sequence: CATRSKGIYGYTF. The CDR3 region has the DNA TGTGCCACCAGATCCAAGGGGATCTATGGCTACACCTTC.